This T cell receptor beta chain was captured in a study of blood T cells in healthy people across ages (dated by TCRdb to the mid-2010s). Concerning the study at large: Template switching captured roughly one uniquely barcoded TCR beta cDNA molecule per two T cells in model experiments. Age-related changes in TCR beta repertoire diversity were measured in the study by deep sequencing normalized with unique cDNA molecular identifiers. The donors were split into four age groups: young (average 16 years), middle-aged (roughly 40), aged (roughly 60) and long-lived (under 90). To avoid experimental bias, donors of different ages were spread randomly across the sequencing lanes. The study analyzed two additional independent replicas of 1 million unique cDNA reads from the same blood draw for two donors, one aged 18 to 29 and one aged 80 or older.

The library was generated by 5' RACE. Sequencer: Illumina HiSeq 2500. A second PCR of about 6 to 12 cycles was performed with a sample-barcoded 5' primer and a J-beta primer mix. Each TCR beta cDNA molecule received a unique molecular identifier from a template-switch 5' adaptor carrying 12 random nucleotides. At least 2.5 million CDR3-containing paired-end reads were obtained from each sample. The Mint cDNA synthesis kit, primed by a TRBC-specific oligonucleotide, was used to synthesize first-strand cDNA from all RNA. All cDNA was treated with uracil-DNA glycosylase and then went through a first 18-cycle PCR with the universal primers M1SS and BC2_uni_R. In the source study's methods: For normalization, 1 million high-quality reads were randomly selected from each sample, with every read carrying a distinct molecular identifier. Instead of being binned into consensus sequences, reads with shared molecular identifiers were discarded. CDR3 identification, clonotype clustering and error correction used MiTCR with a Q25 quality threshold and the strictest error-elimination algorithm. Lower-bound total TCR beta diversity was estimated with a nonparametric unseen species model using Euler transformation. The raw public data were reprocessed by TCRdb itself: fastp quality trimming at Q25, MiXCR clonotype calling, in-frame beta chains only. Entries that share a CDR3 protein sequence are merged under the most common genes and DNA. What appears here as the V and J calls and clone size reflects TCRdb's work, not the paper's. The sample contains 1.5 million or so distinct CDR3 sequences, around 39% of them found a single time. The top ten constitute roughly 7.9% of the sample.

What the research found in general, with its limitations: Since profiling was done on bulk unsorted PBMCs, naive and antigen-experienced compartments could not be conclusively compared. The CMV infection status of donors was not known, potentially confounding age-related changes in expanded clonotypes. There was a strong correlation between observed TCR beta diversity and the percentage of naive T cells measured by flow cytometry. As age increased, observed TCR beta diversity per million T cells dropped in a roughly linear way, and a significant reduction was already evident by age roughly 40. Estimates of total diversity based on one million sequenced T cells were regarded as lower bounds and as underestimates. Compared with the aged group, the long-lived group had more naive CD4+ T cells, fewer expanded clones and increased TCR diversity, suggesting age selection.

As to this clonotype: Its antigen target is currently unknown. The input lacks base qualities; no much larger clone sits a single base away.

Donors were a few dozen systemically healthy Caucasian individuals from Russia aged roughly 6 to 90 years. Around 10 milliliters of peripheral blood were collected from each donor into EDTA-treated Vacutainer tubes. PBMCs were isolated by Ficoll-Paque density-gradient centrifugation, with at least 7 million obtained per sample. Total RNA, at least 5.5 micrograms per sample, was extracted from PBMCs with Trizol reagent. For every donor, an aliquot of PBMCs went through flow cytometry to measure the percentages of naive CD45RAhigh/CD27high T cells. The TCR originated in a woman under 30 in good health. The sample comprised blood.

The CDR3 here reads CSVEESPSLEQYF. Here is the DNA: TGCAGCGTTGAAGAATCCCCTAGTCTTGAGCAGTACTTC. The receptor chain draws on TRBV29-1 and TRBJ2-7; confidence is insufficient to name the D gene. V loses 0 bases of germline sequence and J loses 7 bases, and the interval between the two ends is 13 bases. CDR1 and CDR2 are read off the germline V gene as SQVTM and ANQGSEA. The CDR3 measures 13 amino acids from cysteine to phenylalanine. The only DNA kept is the CDR3, 39 bases in frame from the first base.